The 10 T cell receptor beta chains listed next were all sequenced from one sample in a study of control samples from healthy donors and cancer patients. Profiling relied on immunoSEQ multiplex PCR, and the TCRdb table lists in-frame clones only, not all of them. The repertoire holds about 180,000 clones, with 90% as singletons. The source material was blood. The receptor set was obtained from a woman aged 45-60 years in good health.

Worth noting for this clone: Other DNA sequences in this sample translate to the same CDR3. The rearrangement uses TRBV5-1 and TRBJ1-5; TRBD1 might be the D (6 bases). V gave up 0 bases and J gave up 8 bases, with 18 bases separating them. The CDR3 is 16 residues long. The germline gives CDR1 SGHRS, CDR2 YFSETQ. CDR3 sequence reads: CASSLGGRGLPEPQHF. In DNA, the CDR3 is TGCGCCAGCAGCTTGGGGGGGCGGGGTCTTCCAGAGCCCCAGCATTTT. The complete variable domain, with remaining parts taken from reference TRBV5-1 and TRBJ1-5, reads KAGVTQTPRYLIKTRGQQVTLSCSPISGHRSVSWYQQTPGQGLQFLFEYFSETQRNKGNFPGRFSGRQFSNSRSEMNVSTLELGDSALYLCASSLGGRGLPEPQHFGDGTRLSIL.

The rearrangement joins TRBV19 to TRBJ2-3; no firm D call. From germline, CDR1 is LNHDA and CDR2 SQIVND (reference sequence). V was cut by 6 bases and J by 2 bases, with 18 bases left in between. The CDR3 spans 16 residues. The CDR3 is CASRSLARSLTDTQYF. The CDR3 region has the DNA TGTGCCAGTAGATCTTTGGCCCGATCCCTCACAGATACGCAGTATTTT.

This clone has a handful of counts. This sequence joins TRBV7-5 and TRBJ2-2; the table's TRBD1 call for D was not verified on the DNA. TRBV7-5 is marked as a pseudogene. There are 17 residues in the CDR3. The DNA for the CDR3 is TGTGTCAGAAGCTTAGAGACAGGCATCCCAAAGGGCGGGGAGCTGTTTTTT. Protein: CVRSLETGIPKGGELFF.

The chain has TRBV28 and TRBJ1-1, with D hard to call. The ends were cut back, 4 bases at V and 9 bases at J, with 6 bases in the middle. This CDR3 is built from 10 residues. Germline V gene data show CDR1 as MDHEN and CDR2 as SYDVKM. In DNA, the CDR3 is TGTGCCAGCAGTTCGACCCAAGCTTTCTTT. Its translation: CASSSTQAFF.

This clone showed up just once. The V call is TRBV28, the J call TRBJ1-2; the match to TRBD1 covers 8 bases. Trimming cost V 3 bases and J 9 bases; bases outside gene matches: 9. This CDR3 is built from 14 residues. Germline V gives CDR1 MDHEN, CDR2 SYDVKM. The CDR3 nucleotides read TGTGCCAGCAGTTTGCGGACAGGGAAGGCTAGCTACACCTTC. Translated: CASSLRTGKASYTF.

This rearrangement joins TRBV4-3 to TRBJ2-5; TRBD1 might be the D (6 bases). With 8 bases removed from V and 4 bases from J, the gap between germline ends came to 17 bases. The CDR3 is made up of 14 amino acids. CDR1 LGHNA and CDR2 YSLEER come from the germline V gene. CDR3 sequence (DNA): TGCGCCAGCGAAGTACCACAGGGCACAGAGACCCAGTACTTC. This gives the protein CASEVPQGTETQYF.

The chain uses TRBV20-1 and TRBJ2-5, with 7 bases lining up with TRBD1. The CDR3 is 13 amino acids. Germline V gene lookup returns CDR1 DFQATT and CDR2 SNEGSKA (reference sequence). Trimming took 3 bases from V and 5 from J; bases not matched to a gene: 6. CDR3 DNA sequence: TGCAGTGCTAGTTTCAGGGGGACGGAGACCCAGTACTTC. Translated, it gives CSASFRGTETQYF.

This clone was found a few times. The chain uses TRBV6-2 or TRBV6-3 and TRBJ2-6; D is unresolved. Germline V gene lookup returns CDR1 MNHEY and CDR2 SVGEGT. The CDR3 covers 17 residues. V gave up 7 bases and J gave up 0 bases, with 16 bases separating them. CDR3 region: CASTPFGRLSGANVLTF. The DNA for the CDR3 is TGTGCCAGCACCCCCTTTGGGCGGCTCTCTGGGGCCAACGTCCTGACTTTC.

Worth noting for this clone: Other DNA sequences from this sample encode an identical CDR3 as well. The rearrangement uses TRBV9 and TRBJ2-1, with TRBD2 matching 11 bases. Germline CDR1 and CDR2: SGDLS and YYNGEE. The V gene end was trimmed by 0 bases and the J gene end by 5 bases; junction bases not matched to a gene: 1. This CDR3 is built from 15 residues. The CDR3 DNA reads as TGTGCCAGCAGCGTAGTAGCGGGAGGGAACAATGAGCAGTTCTTC. Amino acid sequence: CASSVVAGGNNEQFF.

The chain recombines TRBV5-8 with TRBJ1-6, with D possibly TRBD1 on 6 matching bases. V shed 4 bases and J shed 5 bases, with 10 bases lying between them. The CDR3 length is 14 residues. CDR1 SGHTS and CDR2 YDEGEE come from the germline V gene. This CDR3 is CASSGQNNNSPLHF. CDR3 DNA: TGTGCCAGCAGCGGACAGAATAATAATTCACCCCTCCACTTT.